Included here is one TCR beta chain sequence, with context. Antigen specificity is unknown. TCRdb keeps only in-frame clones here, not all; method: immunoSEQ multiplex PCR. The repertoire holds 120,000 or so clones, with 86% as singletons. These data come from a study of cytomegalovirus exposure and HLA in healthy donors. Study details: The 90 to 150 validation repertoires were produced on the same platform as the 650 or so repertoires of the first cohort. This was reported in a later analysis.

The CDR3 length is 14 residues. CDR1 MNHEY and CDR2 SMNVEV come from the germline V gene (reference sequence). The ends lost 2 bases at V and 5 bases at J; junction bases unmatched: 5. Study-wide findings and caveats: TCR sequences were mostly rare, though some public TCRs occurred in many donors. Per published reports, the classifier diagnosed cytomegalovirus status with high specificity and sensitivity.

The TCR sequence derives from a man younger than 30 in good health and CMV-seronegative. This chain joins TRBV27 and TRBJ1-1; 7 bases are shared with TRBD1. Sequencing was done on a sample of PBMCs. The CDR3 loop is CASSLVTGVTEAFF. The CDR3 coding sequence is TGTGCCAGCAGTTTAGTTACAGGGGTAACTGAAGCTTTCTTT.